This T cell receptor (beta chain) is drawn from a study of shared clonotypes between healthy human individuals. Study findings and constraints: Rarefaction exposed incomplete sorted-subset sequencing despite large depth.

At the deep level, the assay was run. On sorted subsets, replicate PCRs used approximately 200 ng DNA, or 25,000 to 35,000 T cell genomes. The assay was immunoSEQ multiplex PCR, and TCRdb's table has in-frame clones only and misses some. The sample yields around 1,100,000 clones, approximately 80% seen once. The V segment lost 0 bases and the J segment 4 bases; nucleotides outside the gene matches: 9. The V gene's germline CDR1 is SGHNT and CDR2 YYREEE (reference sequence). This CDR3 contains 17 residues. Note on this clone: The antigen is undetermined.

The TCR comes from a man younger than 30 in good health. Some clones in this sample may be carry-over from other donors' samples. V is TRBV5-4 and J is TRBJ2-3; 9 bases align to TRBD1. The sample consisted of memory CD4+ T cells from PBMCs. Subset of the sample: CD45RA-negative fraction. CDR3 nucleotides: TGTGCCAGCAGCTTGGGAGCCGGGACAGGGAGGCCAGATACGCAGTATTTT. It codes for CASSLGAGTGRPDTQYF. The whole variable domain, filled in from reference TRBV5-4 and TRBJ2-3, reads ETGVTQSPTHLIKTRGQQVTLRCSSQSGHNTVSWYQQALGQGPQFIFQYYREEENGRGNFPPRFSGLQFPNYSSELNVNALELDDSALYLCASSLGAGTGRPDTQYFGPGTRLTVL.